This T cell receptor beta chain was documented in a study of CD8+CD57+ T cells in acquired aplastic anemia. The template used for profiling TCR beta VDJ and CDR3 was genomic DNA. TCRdb re-called the reads with MiXCR, one entry per CDR3 protein. The sample comprises some 210,000 distinct CDR3 sequences, under 65% of which are singletons, and around 32% rests with the top ten. Germline trimming cut 1 base from V and 1 base from J; bases unmatched to any gene: 5. Looked up from germline, CDR1 is LGHNA and CDR2 is YNFKEQ. The CDR3 is 17 amino acids. Sequencing input: sorted CD4+, CD8+, or CD8+CD57+ T cells (not recorded which) from PBMCs. This chain links TRBV4-2 with TRBJ2-2, with 8 positions matching TRBD2. The origin of this receptor is a human donor in good health. Written as DNA, the CDR3 is TGTGCCAGCAGCCAAGGATTGGCGGGAGGGAACACCGGGGAGCTGTTTTTT. The encoded protein is CASSQGLAGGNTGELFF.